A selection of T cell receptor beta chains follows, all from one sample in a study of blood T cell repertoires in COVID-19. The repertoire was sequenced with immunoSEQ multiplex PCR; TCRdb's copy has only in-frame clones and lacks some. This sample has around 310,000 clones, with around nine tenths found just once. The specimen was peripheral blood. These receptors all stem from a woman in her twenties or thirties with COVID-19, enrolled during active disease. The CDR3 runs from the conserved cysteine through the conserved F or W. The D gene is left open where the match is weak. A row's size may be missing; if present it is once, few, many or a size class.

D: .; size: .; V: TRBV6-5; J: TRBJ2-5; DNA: TGTGCCAGCAGTTACTCAGGGGCTACGCAAGAGACCCAGTACTTC; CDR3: CASSYSGATQETQYF
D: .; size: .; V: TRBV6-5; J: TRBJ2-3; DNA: TGTGCCAGCAGCCGAGGGCGGGGCACGCAGTATTTT; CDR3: CASSRGRGTQYF
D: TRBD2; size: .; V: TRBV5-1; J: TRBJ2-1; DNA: TGCGCCAGCGGGCTAGCGGGCTACAATGAGCAGTTCTTC; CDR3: CASGLAGYNEQFF
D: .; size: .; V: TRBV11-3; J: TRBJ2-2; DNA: TGTGCCAGCAGTGCCTCCGGGGAAATCGGGGAGCTGTTTTTT; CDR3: CASSASGEIGELFF
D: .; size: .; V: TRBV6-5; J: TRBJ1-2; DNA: TGTGCCAGCAGTTTTCTCGGGGGGAGTATGAAAGGCTACACCTTC; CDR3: CASSFLGGSMKGYTF
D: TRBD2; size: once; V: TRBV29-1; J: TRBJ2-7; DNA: TGCAGCGCAGGGACTAGCGCCGCCTACGAGCAGTACTTC; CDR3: CSAGTSAAYEQYF
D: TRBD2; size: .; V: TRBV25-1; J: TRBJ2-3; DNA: TGTGCCAGCAGTTTTACGGGCGGGAGAACAGATACGCAGTATTTT; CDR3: CASSFTGGRTDTQYF
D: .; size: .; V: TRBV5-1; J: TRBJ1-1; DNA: TGCGCCAGCAGCTTGGGAGGAGAGAACACTGAAGCTTTCTTT; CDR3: CASSLGGENTEAFF
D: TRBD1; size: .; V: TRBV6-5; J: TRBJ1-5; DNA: TGTGCCAGCAGTCCGTTGGGACAGGGAAATCAGCCCCAGCATTTT; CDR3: CASSPLGQGNQPQHF
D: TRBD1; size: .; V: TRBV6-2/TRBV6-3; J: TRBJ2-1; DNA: TGTGCCAGCAGTTACAGGGGACAGAGATACAATGAGCAGTTCTTC; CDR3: CASSYRGQRYNEQFF
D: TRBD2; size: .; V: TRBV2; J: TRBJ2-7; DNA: TGTGCCAGCAGTGACGGGGTTAGCGGGTTTCCCTACGAGCAGTACTTC; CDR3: CASSDGVSGFPYEQYF
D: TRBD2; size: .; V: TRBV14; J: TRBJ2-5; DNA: TGTGCCAGCAGCCAAGGACTAGCGGGAGCAGAGACCCAGTACTTC; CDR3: CASSQGLAGAETQYF
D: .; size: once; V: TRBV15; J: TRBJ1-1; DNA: TGTGCCACCAGCGTCCGGGACATTTGGACTGAAGCTTTCTTT; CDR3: CATSVRDIWTEAFF
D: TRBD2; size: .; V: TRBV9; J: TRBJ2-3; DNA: TGTGCCAGCAGCCCGAGGGGCGGGAGCATCACAGATACGCAGTATTTT; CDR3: CASSPRGGSITDTQYF
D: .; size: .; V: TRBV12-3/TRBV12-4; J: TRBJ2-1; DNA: TGTGCCAGCAGTTCGACTAGTTTCAATGAGCAGTTCTTC; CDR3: CASSSTSFNEQFF
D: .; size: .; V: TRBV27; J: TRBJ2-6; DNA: TGTGCCAGCCTTCGCTCTGGGGCCAACGTCCTGACTTTC; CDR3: CASLRSGANVLTF
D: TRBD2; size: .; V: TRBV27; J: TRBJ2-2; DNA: TGTGCCAGCAGCGTTTTTCTAGCGGGGCCCGGGGAGCTGTTTTTT; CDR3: CASSVFLAGPGELFF
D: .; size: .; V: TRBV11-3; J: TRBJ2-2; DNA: TGTGCCAGCAGCTTAGGGGGAGGCACCGGGGAGCTGTTTTTT; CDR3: CASSLGGGTGELFF
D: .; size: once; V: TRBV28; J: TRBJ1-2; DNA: TGTGCCAGCAGTCCGGGTGGGGGCTTCCTTAACTATGGCTACACCTTC; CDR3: CASSPGGGFLNYGYTF
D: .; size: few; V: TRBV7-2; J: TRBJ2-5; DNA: TGTGCCAGCAGCCTCCACAGGGAGTTGGAGACCCAGTACTTC; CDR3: CASSLHRELETQYF
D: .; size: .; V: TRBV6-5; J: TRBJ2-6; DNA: TGTGCCAGCATCGAGGGCCTCTCTGGGGCCAACGTCCTGACTTTC; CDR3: CASIEGLSGANVLTF
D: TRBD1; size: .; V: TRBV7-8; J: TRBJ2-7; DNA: TGTGCCAGCAGCCCCACGGGACAGGACAGCGCCGAGCAGTACTTC; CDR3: CASSPTGQDSAEQYF
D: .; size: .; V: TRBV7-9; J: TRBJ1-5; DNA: TGTGCCAGCAGCCCCTCGGGTTATAGCAATCAGCCCCAGCATTTT; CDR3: CASSPSGYSNQPQHF
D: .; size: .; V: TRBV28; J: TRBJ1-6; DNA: TGTGCCAGCAGTTTAATGTCGTATAATTCACCCCTCCACTTT; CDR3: CASSLMSYNSPLHF
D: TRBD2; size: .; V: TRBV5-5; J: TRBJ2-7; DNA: TGTGCCAGCAGCTTAACGCCTATGGCTAGCGGGACCCACGAGCAGTACTTC; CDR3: CASSLTPMASGTHEQYF
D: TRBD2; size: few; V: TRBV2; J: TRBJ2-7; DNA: TGTGCCAGCAGTCTTGGACTAGCGGTGTACGAGCAGTACTTC; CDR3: CASSLGLAVYEQYF
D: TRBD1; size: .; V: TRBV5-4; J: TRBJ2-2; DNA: TGTGCCAGCAGCTTGGCTTACAGGGGAAACACCGGGGAGCTGTTTTTT; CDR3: CASSLAYRGNTGELFF
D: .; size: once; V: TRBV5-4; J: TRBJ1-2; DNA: TGTGCCAGCAGCTATGACAGCAATGGCTACACCTTC; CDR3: CASSYDSNGYTF
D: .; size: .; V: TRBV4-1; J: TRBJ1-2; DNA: TGCGCCAGCAGCCAAGATCAGGCAGGGTATGGCTACACCTTC; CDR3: CASSQDQAGYGYTF
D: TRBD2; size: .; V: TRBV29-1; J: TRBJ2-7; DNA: TGCAGCGTTGAAGCGGTTACTAGCGGGGTCTACGAGCAGTACTTC; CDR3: CSVEAVTSGVYEQYF
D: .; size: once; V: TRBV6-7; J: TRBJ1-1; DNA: TGTGCCAGCAGTTCCTCGACACTTAACACTGAAGCTTTCTTT; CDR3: CASSSSTLNTEAFF
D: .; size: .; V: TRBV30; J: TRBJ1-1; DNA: TGTGCCTGGATACCCCCAAACAGGGCTGAAGCTTTCTTT; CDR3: CAWIPPNRAEAFF
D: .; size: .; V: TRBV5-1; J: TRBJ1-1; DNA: TGCGCCAGCAGGTATGGGGGCAGGGGGAACACTGAAGCTTTCTTT; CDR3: CASRYGGRGNTEAFF
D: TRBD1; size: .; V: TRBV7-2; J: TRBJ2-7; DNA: TGTGCCAGCAGCTCCCAAGGGACAGGGACCTACGAGCAGTACTTC; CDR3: CASSSQGTGTYEQYF
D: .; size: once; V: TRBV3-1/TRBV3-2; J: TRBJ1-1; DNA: TGTGCCAGCAGCCCCGGACTGCTTAACACTGAAGCTTTCTTT; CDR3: CASSPGLLNTEAFF
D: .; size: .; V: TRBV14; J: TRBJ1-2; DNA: TGTGCCAGCAGCCAAGGGCGAGGTGGCTACACCTTC; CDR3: CASSQGRGGYTF
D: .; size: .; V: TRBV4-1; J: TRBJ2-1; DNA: TGCGCCAGCAGCCATCGCCGCGATGAGCAGTTCTTC; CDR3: CASSHRRDEQFF
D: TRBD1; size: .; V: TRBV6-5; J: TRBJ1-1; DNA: TGTGCCACCCAGGGGGCGTGGAGCACTGAAGCTTTCTTT; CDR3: CATQGAWSTEAFF
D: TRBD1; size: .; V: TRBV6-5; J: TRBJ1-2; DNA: TGTGCCAGCAGCCCGACAGGGCAGGGCTACACCTTC; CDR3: CASSPTGQGYTF
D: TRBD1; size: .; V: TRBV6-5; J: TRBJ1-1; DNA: TGTGCCAGCATGATAGGGGGCCTGAACACTGAAGCTTTCTTT; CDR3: CASMIGGLNTEAFF
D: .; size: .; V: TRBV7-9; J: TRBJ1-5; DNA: TGTGCCAGCAGTTCTAATGACAATCAGCCCCAGCATTTT; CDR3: CASSSNDNQPQHF
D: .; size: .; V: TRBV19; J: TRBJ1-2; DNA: TGTGCCAGCCAACCCCGGGAACTGGGAGGGCTCTATGGCTACACCTTC; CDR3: CASQPRELGGLYGYTF
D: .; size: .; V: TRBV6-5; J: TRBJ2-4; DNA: TGTGCCAGCAGAGACTCCGGACTAGCCAAAAACATTCAGTACTTC; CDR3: CASRDSGLAKNIQYF
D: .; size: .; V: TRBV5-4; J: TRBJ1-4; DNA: TGTGCCAGCAGCTTGGAAGTGGGCCTACCCAATGAAAAACTGTTTTTT; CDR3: CASSLEVGLPNEKLFF
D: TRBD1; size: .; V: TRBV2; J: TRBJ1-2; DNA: TGTGCCAGCAAAGGAACAGGGGTGGGCTATGGCTACACCTTC; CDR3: CASKGTGVGYGYTF
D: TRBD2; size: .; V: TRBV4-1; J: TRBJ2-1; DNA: TGCGCCAGCAGCCAAGAGGGGCTAGCGGGGAACAATGAGCAGTTCTTC; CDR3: CASSQEGLAGNNEQFF
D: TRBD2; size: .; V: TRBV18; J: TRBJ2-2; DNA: TGTGCCAGCTCACCACCGGTTGCGGGGGGCACCGGGGAGCTGTTTTTT; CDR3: CASSPPVAGGTGELFF
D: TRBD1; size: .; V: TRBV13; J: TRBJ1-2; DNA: TGTGCCAGCAGCTCCAGAAGGACAGGGGGTGGGGGTGGCTACACCTTC; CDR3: CASSSRRTGGGGGYTF
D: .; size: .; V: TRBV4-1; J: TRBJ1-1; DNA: TGCGCCAGCAGCCAAGGTTTGGGGGGAACTGAAGCTTTCTTT; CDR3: CASSQGLGGTEAFF
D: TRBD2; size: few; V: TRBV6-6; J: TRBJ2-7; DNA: TGTGCCAGCAGCCCGGGGGGAGCGGGGTTGTTCTACGAGCAGTACTTC; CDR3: CASSPGGAGLFYEQYF
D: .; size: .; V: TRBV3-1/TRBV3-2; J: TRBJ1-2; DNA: TGTGCCAGCAGCCAGGGGAGAGATTATGGCTACACCTTC; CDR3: CASSQGRDYGYTF
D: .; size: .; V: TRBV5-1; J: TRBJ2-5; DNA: TGCGCCAGCAGCTTGGTCGCGCGGAGCCAAGAGACCCAGTACTTC; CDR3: CASSLVARSQETQYF
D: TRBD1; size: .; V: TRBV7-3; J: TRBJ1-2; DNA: TGTGCCAGCAGCCCGACCGCCGGGACAGTCCATGGCTACACCTTC; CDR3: CASSPTAGTVHGYTF